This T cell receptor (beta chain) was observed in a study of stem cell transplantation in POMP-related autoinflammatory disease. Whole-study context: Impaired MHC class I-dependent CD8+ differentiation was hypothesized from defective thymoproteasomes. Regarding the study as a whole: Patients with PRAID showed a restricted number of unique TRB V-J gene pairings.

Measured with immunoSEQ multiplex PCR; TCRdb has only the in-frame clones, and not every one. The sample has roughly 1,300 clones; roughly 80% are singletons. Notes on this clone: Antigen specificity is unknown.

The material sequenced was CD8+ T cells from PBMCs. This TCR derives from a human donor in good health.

In DNA form, the CDR3 reads TGCGCCAGCAGCCCCTCGGGTTCCAGGGCTGGAAACACCATATATTTT. Protein sequence: CASSPSGSRAGNTIYF. The chain uses TRBV4-1 and TRBJ1-3, with D tentatively TRBD1 (5 bases). Germline V gene lookup returns CDR1 MGHRA and CDR2 YSYEKL. The CDR3 has 16 residues. Trimming took 4 bases from V and 2 from J, leaving 15 bases between them.